This T cell receptor beta chain derives from a study of blood T cell repertoires in COVID-19 (TCRdb year 2020). For the study in its entirety: ImmuneRACE Cohort 3 recovered participants were defined by two consecutive negative NP/OP PCR tests, healthcare professional clearance, or symptom resolution. Samples covering the acute and convalescent phases of COVID-19 were provided by collaborators in the United States, Italy and Spain. The prospective study material was composed of cDNA or gDNA derived from T cells, B-cell-depleted T cells, or PBMCs. Deeply sampled blood TCRbeta repertoires from subjects exposed to, actively infected with, or recovered from COVID-19 were included in the dataset. The repertoires were released in a freely available public database meant as a resource for research on the immune response to SARS-CoV-2. The samples were drawn from two sources: the first 160 participants of the ongoing ImmuneRACE study, and 1,000 to 1,500 subjects contributed by 6 global collaborators. A de-identified subject ID, COVID-19 status, age in years and sex were almost always included in the sample metadata. Where available, HLA class I and class II types were obtained from metadata supplied by the sample provider rather than from assay-based typing.

TCRbeta CDR3 regions were amplified from genomic DNA using the immunoSEQ Assay, a bias-controlled multiplex PCR. The paper's data handling went like this. The number of nucleated cells in each sample was estimated by amplification of reference gene primers within the assay. To quantify the absolute abundance of each unique TCRbeta CDR3 rearrangement, sequence reads were collapsed and filtered. For each sample, productive Simpson clonality was calculated as the square root of Simpson's diversity index over productive rearrangements. Drawn from immuneACCESS, this table holds only the in-frame rearrangements with V and J called that TCRdb kept. Clones are partly lost; checked studies trace under half to an unresolved V gene and leave the rest unexplained. D and trimming were read from the DNA, whereas the V and J calls and clone size are those reported in that table. For this sample the table gives around 300,000 clones, of which approximately 90% were detected only once. The ten largest clonotypes hold approximately 2% of the sample.

Points the paper makes about the study in general: Clinical and demographic metadata were provided uncurated, with the amount varying by source and participant.

Enrolling through a virtual design, the prospective study's participants ranged in age from roughly 18 to 90 years and lived across around 25 United States geographic areas. To assign participants to cohorts, the prospective study relied on clinical history that participants themselves reported in a screening survey and a study questionnaire. In the prospective study, mobile phlebotomists collected whole blood, serum and a nasopharyngeal or oropharyngeal swab from each participant. Additional blood draws and questionnaires over an approximately 2-month period could optionally be provided by prospective study participants. Before DNA extraction, blood samples from the prospective study were shipped at room temperature or frozen. The cysteine opens and the phenylalanine closes a CDR3 of 16 amino acids. Solely the CDR3 DNA is kept, with 48 bases framed from the first base. V is pruned by 6 bases and J by 6 bases, leaving 12 bases of the junction without a gene match. From the germline V gene, CDR1 is MDHEN and CDR2 is SYDVKM.

This clone was observed a few times. Its antigen specificity is not known. There are no base qualities to consult, and no much larger clone falls within one base. The chain couples TRBV28 to TRBJ1-5; a stretch of 9 junction bases matches TRBD1. The sequenced material came from PBMCs or T cells enriched from blood (not recorded which). The origin of this receptor is a woman in her sixties in a cohort exposed to, infected with or recovered from COVID-19 (not recorded which). The nucleotide sequence is TGTGCCAGCAGGTCCGAAGGGACAGGGAGTGGTCAGCCCCAGCATTTT. Its translation reads: CASRSEGTGSGQPQHF.